Below, 32 T cell receptor beta chains from the same sample are listed, as sequenced in a study of cytomegalovirus exposure and HLA in healthy donors. PCR used 60 Vbeta primers and 13 Jbeta primers. Assay used: immunoSEQ multiplex PCR; TCRdb lists only in-frame clones, some missing. The sample contains some 130,000 clones, 79% of which appear only once. The sequencing input was PBMCs. The receptors derive from a man between 18 and 29 years old in good health and CMV-seronegative.

The genes are TRBV7-9 and TRBJ1-3; D unclear. The CDR3 runs 16 residues. V lost 0 bases, J lost 7 bases, and 16 bases lay in between. CDR1 is SEHNR and CDR2 is FQNEAQ in the germline V gene (reference sequence). The CDR3 here is CASSLAAAIRRNTIYF. CDR3 nucleotides: TGTGCCAGCAGCTTAGCGGCAGCCATTAGGCGGAACACCATATATTTT.

The V call is TRBV18, the J call TRBJ1-2, with D perhaps matching TRBD1 (6 bases). V gave up 4 bases and J gave up 4 bases, with 16 bases separating them. CDR1 is KGHSH and CDR2 is LQKENI in the germline V gene. This CDR3 region has 15 residues. The CDR3, as DNA: TGTGCCAGCTCACGTTCCGGGACAACTATCTATGGCTACACCTTC. Translation gives CASSRSGTTIYGYTF.

This chain links TRBV7-2 with TRBJ1-3, with TRBD1 matching over 7 bases. V shed 5 bases and J 3 bases; nucleotides not matched to a gene: 10. This CDR3 has 16 residues. Germline V lookup: CDR1 SGHTA, CDR2 FQGNSA. The CDR3 spells CASSHPDRRSGNTIYF. The DNA for the CDR3 is TGTGCCAGCAGCCACCCGGACAGGCGCAGTGGAAACACCATATATTTT.

The V call is TRBV18, the J call TRBJ1-1; TRBD1 is a possible D gene (5 bases). Germline CDR1 KGHSH, CDR2 LQKENI. The CDR3 extends over 12 amino acids. V gave up 3 bases and J gave up 8 bases, with 10 bases separating them. The CDR3 spells CASSPLRGEAFF. CDR3 in DNA: TGTGCCAGCTCACCCCTTAGGGGAGAAGCTTTCTTT.

The chain carries TRBV19 and TRBJ1-2, with TRBD1 as a possible D gene (5 bases). Trimming shortened V by 9 bases and J by 4 bases, and 9 bases separated the two germline ends. Germline values: CDR1 LNHDA, CDR2 SQIVND (reference sequence). The CDR3 runs 11 residues. The CDR3 nucleotides read TGTGCCAGCGGCAGGGCCTATGGCTACACCTTC. Translation: CASGRAYGYTF. Drawing the rest from reference TRBV19 and TRBJ1-2, the complete variable domain is DGGITQSPKYLFRKEGQNVTLSCEQNLNHDAMYWYRQDPGQGLRLIYYSQIVNDFQKGDIAEGYSVSREKKESFPLTVTSAQKNPTAFYLCASGRAYGYTFGSGTRLTVV.

The chain couples TRBV30 to TRBJ1-6; D not certain. Germline CDR1 GTSNPN, CDR2 SVGIG (reference sequence). V lost 1 base, J lost 8 bases, and 9 bases lay in between. The CDR3 spans 13 residues. The CDR3 spells CAWSDGLDSPLHF. The CDR3 nucleotides read TGTGCCTGGAGTGACGGGTTGGATTCACCCCTCCACTTT.

Details on this clone: The germline gene is not matched at one end of the junction; a read error may be the cause. J is TRBJ1-3 and V is TRBV25-1; 9 bases are a match to TRBD1. The CDR3 is 17 residues long. Germline V gives CDR1 MGHDK, CDR2 SYGVNS. CDR3 in DNA: TGTGCCGGCAGTGGATTGGGACAGGGACCAGTCGGTGACACCATATATTTT. As protein: CAGSGLGQGPVGDTIYF.

The V and J genes are TRBV29-1 and TRBJ2-2, with 8 positions matching TRBD2. This CDR3 is 13 amino acids long. Per germline, CDR1 SQVTM and CDR2 ANQGSEA. Trimming removed 5 bases from V and 5 bases from J; junction bases left unmatched: 4. The CDR3 protein is CSVPREGTGELFF. CDR3 DNA sequence: TGCAGCGTTCCCCGGGAGGGAACCGGGGAGCTGTTTTTT.

This chain connects TRBV18 to TRBJ2-7; TRBD2 matches at 13 bases. Germline CDR1 is KGHSH and CDR2 is LQKENI. The CDR3 contains 15 residues. V lost 2 bases to trimming and J lost 3 bases; unmatched junction nucleotides: 1. In DNA, the CDR3 is TGTGCCAGCTCACCAGGACTAGCGGGGGACTACGAGCAGTACTTC. Encoded protein: CASSPGLAGDYEQYF. Full variable domain (remainder filled in from reference TRBV18 and TRBJ2-7): NAGVMQNPRHLVRRRGQEARLRCSPMKGHSHVYWYRQLPEEGLKFMVYLQKENIIDESGMPKERFSAEFPKEGPSILRIQQVVRGDSAAYFCASSPGLAGDYEQYFGPGTRLTVT.

This chain links TRBV19 with TRBJ1-2; a weak D match, TRBD1 (6 bases). The V gene lost 2 bases and the J gene lost 2 bases, with 12 bases spanning the gap. The CDR3 sequence is 15 residues long. Germline-derived CDR1 and CDR2 are LNHDA and SQIVND (reference sequence). CDR3 coding DNA: TGTGCCAGTAGTATAATTTCAGGGGCCAACTATGGCTACACCTTC. It codes for CASSIISGANYGYTF.

This chain joins TRBV11-2 and TRBJ2-5; no definite D call. Germline assignment: CDR1 SGHAT and CDR2 FQNNGV. The CDR3 sequence is 18 residues long. Trimming pared 2 bases from V and 2 bases from J, leaving 21 bases between. CDR3 nucleotide sequence: TGTGCCAGCAGCTTATTAATCACTCGAGGAGCCAGTCAAGAGACCCAGTACTTC. Its protein is CASSLLITRGASQETQYF.

V gene TRBV18 combines with J gene TRBJ2-4; D is unclear. Trimming took 3 bases from V and 8 from J, leaving 5 bases between them. The CDR3 runs to 11 residues. Looked up from germline, CDR1 is KGHSH and CDR2 is LQKENI. CDR3 bases: TGTGCCAGCTCACCCCAGGACATTCAGTACTTC. This encodes CASSPQDIQYF. The complete variable domain, with remaining parts taken from reference TRBV18 and TRBJ2-4, reads NAGVMQNPRHLVRRRGQEARLRCSPMKGHSHVYWYRQLPEEGLKFMVYLQKENIIDESGMPKERFSAEFPKEGPSILRIQQVVRGDSAAYFCASSPQDIQYFGAGTRLSVL.

This chain's CDR3 is CAWSVRGGFAEKLFF. As DNA, the CDR3 is TGTGCCTGGAGTGTACGCGGGGGATTTGCTGAAAAACTGTTTTTT. The chain couples TRBV30 to TRBJ1-4, with D maybe TRBD1 (5 bases). Germline V gives CDR1 GTSNPN, CDR2 SVGIG (reference sequence). Trimming cost V 0 bases and J 7 bases, with 15 bases left between them. The CDR3 is 15 residues long.

The chain employs TRBV7-9 and TRBJ2-5, with TRBD1 identical over 8 bases. Per the germline V gene, CDR1 is SEHNR and CDR2 is FQNEAQ (reference sequence). The CDR3 runs to 15 residues. The ends lost 1 base at V and 5 bases at J; junction bases unmatched: 6. The CDR3 region is CASSLGQGYRETQYF. CDR3 in DNA: TGTGCCAGCAGCTTAGGACAGGGGTATCGGGAGACCCAGTACTTC.

The V call is TRBV18, the J call TRBJ2-5; D gene unclear. The V end was cut by 2 bases, the J end by 2 bases, with 9 bases between. CDR1 and CDR2 (germline): KGHSH, LQKENI. The CDR3 totals 14 residues. CDR3 nucleotide sequence: TGTGCCAGCTCACCATCTCGGTCACAAGAGACCCAGTACTTC. Residues: CASSPSRSQETQYF. The variable domain in full, with the rest retrieved from reference TRBV18 and TRBJ2-5, is NAGVMQNPRHLVRRRGQEARLRCSPMKGHSHVYWYRQLPEEGLKFMVYLQKENIIDESGMPKERFSAEFPKEGPSILRIQQVVRGDSAAYFCASSPSRSQETQYFGPGTRLLVL.

The CDR3 DNA follows: TGTGCCAGCAGACGGGACAGGGGAGGCCATCAGCCCCAGCATTTT. Residues: CASRRDRGGHQPQHF. V usage is TRBV7-2 and J usage is TRBJ1-5; 10 nucleotides match TRBD1. Germline CDR1 and CDR2: SGHTA and FQGNSA. The V and J ends lost 6 bases and 5 bases, in that order; junction bases with no gene match: 7. This CDR3 is 15 amino acids long.

The chain couples TRBV5-4 to TRBJ2-3; TRBD2 matches at 12 bases. CDR1 and CDR2 (germline): SGHNT, YYREEE (reference sequence). The V and J ends lost 2 bases and 4 bases, in that order; junction bases with no gene match: 5. The CDR3 spans 16 residues. The CDR3 sequence: CASSFPSGGAADTQYF. For the CDR3, the DNA is TGTGCCAGCAGCTTCCCTAGCGGGGGGGCCGCAGATACGCAGTATTTT. Combining the CDR3 with reference TRBV5-4 and TRBJ2-3 gives the whole variable domain ETGVTQSPTHLIKTRGQQVTLRCSSQSGHNTVSWYQQALGQGPQFIFQYYREEENGRGNFPPRFSGLQFPNYSSELNVNALELDDSALYLCASSFPSGGAADTQYFGPGTRLTVL.

The V gene is TRBV9, the J gene TRBJ2-1; TRBD2 agrees at 9 bases. The J segment lost 4 bases and the V segment lost 0 bases, leaving 5 bases of the junction unmatched. The CDR3 runs to 16 residues. The germline V gene encodes CDR1 SGDLS and CDR2 YYNGEE. As DNA, the CDR3 is TGTGCCAGCAGCGTAGGCGGTAGCGGGGGATACAATGAGCAGTTCTTC. Amino acids: CASSVGGSGGYNEQFF.

V gene TRBV7-9 combines with J gene TRBJ2-5, with a weak D call TRBD2 (6 bases). The V end was cut by 1 base, the J end by 4 bases, with 10 bases between. This CDR3 is 14 amino acids long. The germline gives CDR1 SEHNR, CDR2 FQNEAQ (reference sequence). The CDR3 protein is CASSLDLGGETQYF. CDR3 nucleotides: TGTGCCAGCAGCTTAGATTTGGGAGGAGAGACCCAGTACTTC.

A single count supports this clone. V and J are TRBV6-5 and TRBJ2-3; D ambiguous. Germline V lookup: CDR1 MNHEY, CDR2 SVGAGI. The germline V and J ends were trimmed by 7 bases and 0 bases, with 11 bases remaining between them. This CDR3 comprises 14 residues. The CDR3 sequence: CASMGGGSTDTQYF. The CDR3 nucleotides read TGTGCCAGCATGGGTGGCGGTAGCACAGATACGCAGTATTTT.

The CDR3, as DNA: TGCAGAAGTGGTGACAGTTATGGCTACACCTTC. Protein product: CRSGDSYGYTF. This chain uses TRBV20-1 with TRBJ1-2, with D tentatively TRBD1 (5 bases). This CDR3 comprises 11 residues. Germline loops: CDR1 DFQATT, CDR2 SNEGSKA (reference sequence).

CDR3 sequence reads: CASSGDSTDTQYF. The CDR3 DNA reads as TGTGCCAGCAGTGGGGACTCCACAGATACGCAGTATTTT. The rearrangement links TRBV25-1 to TRBJ2-3; D is perhaps TRBD2 (6 bases). Germline V gene sequence: CDR1 MGHDK, CDR2 SYGVNS. The V and J ends lost 4 bases and 2 bases respectively, with 7 bases between them. This CDR3 spans 13 amino acids.

The chain joins TRBV10-3 to TRBJ1-1; no reliable D call. The CDR3 contains 13 residues. Per germline, CDR1 ENHRY and CDR2 SYGVKD. The V gene lost 6 bases and the J gene lost 1 base, with 9 bases spanning the gap. CDR3 nucleotide sequence: TGTGCCATCAGCTCGACGGGGAACACTGAAGCTTTCTTT. Residues: CAISSTGNTEAFF.

The chain employs TRBV6-1 and TRBJ2-7, with D possibly TRBD2 on 5 matching bases. The CDR3 length is 14 residues. The germline CDR1 and CDR2 sequences are MNHNS and SASEGT. Deletions cut 1 base from V and 7 bases from J, with 14 bases between. This CDR3 reads CASSEGSTSGEQYF. The CDR3 coding sequence is TGTGCCAGCAGTGAAGGGTCCACCTCGGGGGAGCAGTACTTC.

This chain links TRBV19 with TRBJ1-1, with D possibly TRBD1 on 6 matching bases. With 6 bases removed from V and 2 bases from J, the gap between germline ends came to 22 bases. Germline CDR1 is LNHDA and CDR2 is SQIVND (reference sequence). CDR3 length: 17 residues. CDR3 nucleotide sequence: TGTGCCAGTAGACGGGGGCTGGCGGGGGCGGCTAACACTGAAGCTTTCTTT. Encoded protein: CASRRGLAGAANTEAFF.

This clone was detected only a few times. The gene calls are TRBV7-9 and TRBJ1-6; 10 bases match TRBD1. With V trimmed by 5 bases and J by 8 bases, 3 bases remained unmatched. The CDR3 is made up of 14 amino acids. CDR1 and CDR2 (germline): SEHNR, FQNEAQ (reference sequence). The CDR3: CASSPGQGYSPLHF. CDR3 bases: TGTGCCAGCAGCCCGGGACAGGGGTATTCACCCCTCCACTTT.

This clone was counted a few times. The chain employs TRBV5-1 and TRBJ1-5; possibly TRBD1 for D (6 bases). Looked up from germline, CDR1 is SGHRS and CDR2 is YFSETQ. Trimming left V 4 bases short and J 3 bases short, with 17 bases between. The CDR3 covers 16 residues. The CDR3: CASSPQGGGTNQPQHF. The CDR3 DNA is TGCGCCAGCAGCCCCCAGGGAGGGGGGACCAATCAGCCCCAGCATTTT. Full variable domain (missing parts from reference TRBV5-1 and TRBJ1-5): KAGVTQTPRYLIKTRGQQVTLSCSPISGHRSVSWYQQTPGQGLQFLFEYFSETQRNKGNFPGRFSGRQFSNSRSEMNVSTLELGDSALYLCASSPQGGGTNQPQHFGDGTRLSIL.

The chain recombines TRBV6-1 with TRBJ1-2; 7 bases are a match to TRBD1. Germline-derived CDR1 and CDR2 are MNHNS and SASEGT. This CDR3 contains 13 residues. V trimming: 5 bases; J trimming: 6 bases; junction bases outside the gene matches: 6. CDR3 DNA sequence: TGTGCCAGCAGTACCCGGGACAGAAATGGCTACACCTTC. Translating it yields CASSTRDRNGYTF.

This clone occurred a few times. This sequence joins TRBV11-2 and TRBJ1-6; 7 bases are shared with TRBD1. Trimming took 4 bases from V and 13 from J; bases not matched to a gene: 4. The germline V gene encodes CDR1 SGHAT and CDR2 FQNNGV. This CDR3 is 12 amino acids long. The CDR3 sequence is CASSWRGQPLHF. CDR3 nucleotides: TGTGCCAGCAGCTGGAGGGGGCAGCCCCTCCACTTT.

This clone was recorded a few times. This chain joins TRBV5-6 and TRBJ2-7; D gene unclear. The CDR3 extends over 14 amino acids. V was pared by 0 bases and J by 2 bases, with 9 bases between. Germline CDR1 SGHDT, CDR2 YYEEEE. CDR3 sequence (DNA): TGTGCCAGCAGCTTGGGGGCAGTTCCCTACGAGCAGTACTTC. It translates to CASSLGAVPYEQYF.

The chain has TRBV6-1 and TRBJ2-6, with D unclear. The CDR3 contains 17 residues. Trimming removed 1 base at V and 4 bases at J, with 14 bases between. Germline CDR1 reads MNHNS; CDR2 reads SASEGT. The CDR3 loop reads CASSEVARSAGANVLTF. The CDR3, as DNA: TGTGCCAGCAGTGAAGTCGCGAGGTCTGCAGGGGCCAACGTCCTGACTTTC.

The chain employs TRBV29-1 and TRBJ2-2; tentative D call: TRBD2 (6 bases). Germline V gene data show CDR1 as SQVTM and CDR2 as ANQGSEA. CDR3 length: 13 amino acids. Trimming took 4 bases from V and 4 from J, leaving 10 bases between them. The CDR3: CSVVTGVTGELFF. CDR3 nucleotides: TGCAGCGTTGTGACGGGAGTCACCGGGGAGCTGTTTTTT.